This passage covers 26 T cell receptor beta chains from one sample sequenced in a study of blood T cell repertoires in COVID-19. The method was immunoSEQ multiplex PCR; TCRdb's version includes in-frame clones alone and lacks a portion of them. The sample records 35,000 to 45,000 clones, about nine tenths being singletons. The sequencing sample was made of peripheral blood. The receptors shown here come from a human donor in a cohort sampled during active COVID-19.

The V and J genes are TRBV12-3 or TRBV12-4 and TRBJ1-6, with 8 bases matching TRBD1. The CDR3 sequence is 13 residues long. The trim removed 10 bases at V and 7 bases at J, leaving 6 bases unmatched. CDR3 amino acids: CATGGTWNSPLHF. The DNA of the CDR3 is TGTGCCACAGGGGGCACTTGGAATTCACCCCTCCACTTT.

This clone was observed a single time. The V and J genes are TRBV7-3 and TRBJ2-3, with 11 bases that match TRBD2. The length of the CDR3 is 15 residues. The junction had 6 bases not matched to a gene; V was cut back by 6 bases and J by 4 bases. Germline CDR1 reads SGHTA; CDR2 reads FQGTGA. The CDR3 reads CASRSGLAEADTQYF. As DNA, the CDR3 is TGTGCCAGCAGGTCGGGACTAGCGGAAGCAGATACGCAGTATTTT.

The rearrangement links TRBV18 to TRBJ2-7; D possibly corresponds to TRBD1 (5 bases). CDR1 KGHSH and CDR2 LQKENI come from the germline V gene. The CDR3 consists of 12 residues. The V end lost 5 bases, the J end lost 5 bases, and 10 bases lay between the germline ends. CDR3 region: CASSIQGHEQYF. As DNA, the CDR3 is TGTGCCAGCTCAATTCAGGGCCACGAGCAGTACTTC.

CDR3 loop: CASSQDGLADTEAFF. CDR3 sequence (DNA): TGCGCCAGCAGCCAAGATGGTTTGGCCGACACTGAAGCTTTCTTT. The gene calls are TRBV4-1 and TRBJ1-1; D not certain. CDR3 length: 15 amino acids. The V gene lost 0 bases and the J gene lost 3 bases, with 11 bases spanning the gap. From germline, CDR1 is MGHRA and CDR2 YSYEKL.

The CDR3 region has the DNA TGTGCCAGCAGCGAGGACTCCACGAACTCCTACGAGCAGTACTTC. Translated, it gives CASSEDSTNSYEQYF. The rearrangement links TRBV7-2 to TRBJ2-7; D may be TRBD2 (5 bases). Germline V gene data show CDR1 as SGHTA and CDR2 as FQGNSA. V was cut by 5 bases and J by 0 bases, with 14 bases left in between. The CDR3 contains 15 residues.

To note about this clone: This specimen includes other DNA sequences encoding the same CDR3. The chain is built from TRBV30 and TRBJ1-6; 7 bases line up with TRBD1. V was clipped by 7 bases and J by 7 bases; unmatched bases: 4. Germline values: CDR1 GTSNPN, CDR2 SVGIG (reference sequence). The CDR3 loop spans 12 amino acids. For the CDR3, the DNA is TGTGCCTTACAGGGGAGCAATTCACCCCTCCACTTT. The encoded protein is CALQGSNSPLHF.

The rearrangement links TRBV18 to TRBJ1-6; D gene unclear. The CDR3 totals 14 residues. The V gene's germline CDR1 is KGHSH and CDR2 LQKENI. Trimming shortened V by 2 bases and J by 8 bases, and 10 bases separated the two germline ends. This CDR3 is CASSPSAGDSPLHF. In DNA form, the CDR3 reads TGTGCCAGCTCACCATCGGCAGGCGATTCACCCCTCCACTTT.

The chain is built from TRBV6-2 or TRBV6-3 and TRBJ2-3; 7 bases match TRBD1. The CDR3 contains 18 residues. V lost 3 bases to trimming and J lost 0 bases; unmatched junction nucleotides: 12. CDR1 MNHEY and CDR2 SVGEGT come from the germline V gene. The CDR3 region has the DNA TGTGCCAGCAGTTATGTCCCCCTACAGGGGCCTAGCACAGATACGCAGTATTTT. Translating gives CASSYVPLQGPSTDTQYF.

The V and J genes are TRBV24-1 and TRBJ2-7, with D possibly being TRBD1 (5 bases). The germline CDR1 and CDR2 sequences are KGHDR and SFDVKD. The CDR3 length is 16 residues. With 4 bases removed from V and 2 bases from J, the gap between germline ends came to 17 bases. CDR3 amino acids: CATSDPGSIRPYEQYF. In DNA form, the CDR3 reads TGTGCCACCAGTGACCCAGGGTCCATACGGCCCTACGAGCAGTACTTC.

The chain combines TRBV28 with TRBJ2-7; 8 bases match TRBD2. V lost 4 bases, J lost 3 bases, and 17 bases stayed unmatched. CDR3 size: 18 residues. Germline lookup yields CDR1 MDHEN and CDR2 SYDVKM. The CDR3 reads CASSSPRLESGSDYEQYF. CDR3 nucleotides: TGTGCCAGCAGTTCCCCGAGACTAGAAAGCGGGAGTGACTACGAGCAGTACTTC. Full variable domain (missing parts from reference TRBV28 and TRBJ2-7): DVKVTQSSRYLVKRTGEKVFLECVQDMDHENMFWYRQDPGLGLRLIYFSYDVKMKEKGDIPEGYSVSREKKERFSLILESASTNQTSMYLCASSSPRLESGSDYEQYFGPGTRLTVT.

CDR3 sequence: CASSYTGFAYNEQFF. CDR3 nucleotides: TGTGCCAGCAGCTACACAGGGTTTGCCTACAATGAGCAGTTCTTC. The V gene is TRBV7-6, the J gene TRBJ2-1, with a weak D call TRBD1 (6 bases). Per the germline V gene, CDR1 is SGHVS and CDR2 is FNYEAQ. The germline V and J ends were trimmed by 4 bases and 2 bases, with 12 bases remaining between them. The length of the CDR3 is 15 residues.

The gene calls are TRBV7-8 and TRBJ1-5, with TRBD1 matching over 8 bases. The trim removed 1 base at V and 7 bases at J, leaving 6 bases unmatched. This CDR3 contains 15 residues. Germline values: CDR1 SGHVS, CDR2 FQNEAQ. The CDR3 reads CASSLGTGGTQPQHF. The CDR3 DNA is TGTGCCAGCAGCTTAGGAACAGGGGGTACGCAGCCCCAGCATTTT.

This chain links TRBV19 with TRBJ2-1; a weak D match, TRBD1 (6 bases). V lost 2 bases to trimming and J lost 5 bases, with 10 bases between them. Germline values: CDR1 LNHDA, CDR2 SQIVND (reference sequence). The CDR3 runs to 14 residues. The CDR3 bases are TGTGCCAGTAGTATAATGGGGGCCCACAATGAGCAGTTCTTC. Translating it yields CASSIMGAHNEQFF.

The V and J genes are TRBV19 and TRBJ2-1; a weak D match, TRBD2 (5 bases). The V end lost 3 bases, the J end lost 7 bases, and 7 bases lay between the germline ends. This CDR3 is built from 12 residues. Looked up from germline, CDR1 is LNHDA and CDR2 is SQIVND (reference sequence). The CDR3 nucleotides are TGTGCCAGTAGTATCAGAGGGAATGAGCAGTTCTTC. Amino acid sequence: CASSIRGNEQFF. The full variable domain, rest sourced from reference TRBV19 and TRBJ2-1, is DGGITQSPKYLFRKEGQNVTLSCEQNLNHDAMYWYRQDPGQGLRLIYYSQIVNDFQKGDIAEGYSVSREKKESFPLTVTSAQKNPTAFYLCASSIRGNEQFFGPGTRLTVL.

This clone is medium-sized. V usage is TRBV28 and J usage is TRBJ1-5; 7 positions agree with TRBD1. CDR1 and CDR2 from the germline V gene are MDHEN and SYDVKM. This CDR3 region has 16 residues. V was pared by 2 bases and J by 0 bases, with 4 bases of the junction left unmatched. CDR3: CASSLMGQNSNQPQHF. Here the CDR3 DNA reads TGTGCCAGCAGTTTAATGGGACAGAATAGCAATCAGCCCCAGCATTTT. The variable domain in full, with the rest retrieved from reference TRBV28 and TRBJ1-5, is DVKVTQSSRYLVKRTGEKVFLECVQDMDHENMFWYRQDPGLGLRLIYFSYDVKMKEKGDIPEGYSVSREKKERFSLILESASTNQTSMYLCASSLMGQNSNQPQHFGDGTRLSIL.

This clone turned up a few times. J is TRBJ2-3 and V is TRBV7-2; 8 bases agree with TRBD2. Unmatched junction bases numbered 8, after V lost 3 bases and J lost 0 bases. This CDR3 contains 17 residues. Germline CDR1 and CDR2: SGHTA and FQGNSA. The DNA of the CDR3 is TGTGCCAGCAGCTTTGAAAGAGCGGGGGTGAGCACAGATACGCAGTATTTT. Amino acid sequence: CASSFERAGVSTDTQYF.

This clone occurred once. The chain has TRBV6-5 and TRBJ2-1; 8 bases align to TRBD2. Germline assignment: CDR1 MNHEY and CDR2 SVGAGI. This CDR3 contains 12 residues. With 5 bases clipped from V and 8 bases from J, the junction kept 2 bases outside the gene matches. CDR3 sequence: CASSLAGDEQFF. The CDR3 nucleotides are TGTGCCAGCAGTCTAGCGGGTGATGAGCAGTTCTTC.

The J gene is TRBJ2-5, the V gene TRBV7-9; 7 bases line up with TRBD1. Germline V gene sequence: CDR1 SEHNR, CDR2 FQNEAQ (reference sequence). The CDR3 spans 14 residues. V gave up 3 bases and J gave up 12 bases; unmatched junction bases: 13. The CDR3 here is CASSLEGGTRTKYF. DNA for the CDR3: TGTGCCAGCAGCTTGGAAGGGGGCACGAGGACAAAGTACTTC.

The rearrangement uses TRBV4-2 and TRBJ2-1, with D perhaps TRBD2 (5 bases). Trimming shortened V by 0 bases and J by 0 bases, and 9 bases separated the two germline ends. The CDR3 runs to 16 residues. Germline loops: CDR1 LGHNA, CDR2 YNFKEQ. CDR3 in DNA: TGTGCCAGCAGCCAAGAGGGAGATCCCTCCTACAATGAGCAGTTCTTC. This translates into CASSQEGDPSYNEQFF.

CDR3 in amino acids: CASSEQGVTALGETQYF. The CDR3 DNA reads as TGTGCCAGCAGTGAGCAGGGGGTAACAGCTTTAGGAGAGACCCAGTACTTC. This chain uses TRBV6-1 with TRBJ2-5; 7 bases agree with TRBD1. Trimming cost V 3 bases and J 4 bases; bases outside gene matches: 14. Germline CDR1 is MNHNS and CDR2 is SASEGT. The CDR3 consists of 17 residues.

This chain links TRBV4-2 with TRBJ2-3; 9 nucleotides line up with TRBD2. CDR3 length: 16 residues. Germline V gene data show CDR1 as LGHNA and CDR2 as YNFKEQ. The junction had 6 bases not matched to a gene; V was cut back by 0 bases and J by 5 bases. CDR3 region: CASSQDGGGVGDTQYF. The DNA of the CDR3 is TGTGCCAGCAGCCAAGATGGCGGGGGGGTCGGAGATACGCAGTATTTT.

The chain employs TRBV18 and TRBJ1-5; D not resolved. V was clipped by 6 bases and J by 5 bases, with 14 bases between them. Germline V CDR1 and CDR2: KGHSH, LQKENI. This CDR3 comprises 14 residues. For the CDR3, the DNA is TGTGCCAGCTCTTCCGCAGGAACCGATCAGCCCCAGCATTTT. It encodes CASSSAGTDQPQHF. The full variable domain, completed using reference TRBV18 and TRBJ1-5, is NAGVMQNPRHLVRRRGQEARLRCSPMKGHSHVYWYRQLPEEGLKFMVYLQKENIIDESGMPKERFSAEFPKEGPSILRIQQVVRGDSAAYFCASSSAGTDQPQHFGDGTRLSIL.

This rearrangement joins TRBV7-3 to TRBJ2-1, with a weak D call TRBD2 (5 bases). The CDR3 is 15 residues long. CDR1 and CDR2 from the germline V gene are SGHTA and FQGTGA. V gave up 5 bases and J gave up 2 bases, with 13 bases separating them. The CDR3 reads CASSPEAGTYNEQFF. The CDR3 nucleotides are TGTGCCAGCAGCCCGGAGGCGGGTACCTACAATGAGCAGTTCTTC.

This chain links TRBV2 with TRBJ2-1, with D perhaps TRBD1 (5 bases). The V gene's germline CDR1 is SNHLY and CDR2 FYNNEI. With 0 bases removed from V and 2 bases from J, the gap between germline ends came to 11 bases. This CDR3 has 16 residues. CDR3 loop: CASSEARQGTYNEQFF. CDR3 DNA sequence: TGTGCCAGCAGTGAAGCGCGGCAGGGTACCTACAATGAGCAGTTCTTC. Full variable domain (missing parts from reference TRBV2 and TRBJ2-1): EPEVTQTPSHQVTQMGQEVILRCVPISNHLYFYWYRQILGQKVEFLVSFYNNEISEKSEIFDDQFSVERPDGSNFTLKIRSTKLEDSAMYFCASSEARQGTYNEQFFGPGTRLTVL.

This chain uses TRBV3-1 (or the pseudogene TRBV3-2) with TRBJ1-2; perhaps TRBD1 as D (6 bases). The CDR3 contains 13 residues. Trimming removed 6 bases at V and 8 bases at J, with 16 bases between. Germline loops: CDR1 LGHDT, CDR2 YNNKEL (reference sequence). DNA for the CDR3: TGTGCCAGCAGTCAGGGGCCTTTGTTAGGCTACACCTTC. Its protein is CASSQGPLLGYTF.

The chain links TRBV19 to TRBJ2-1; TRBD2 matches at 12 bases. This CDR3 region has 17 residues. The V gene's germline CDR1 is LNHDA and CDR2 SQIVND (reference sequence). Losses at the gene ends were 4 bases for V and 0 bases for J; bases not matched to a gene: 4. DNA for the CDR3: TGTGCCAGTAGTACCCTACTAGCGGGAGGCTCCTACAATGAGCAGTTCTTC. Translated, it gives CASSTLLAGGSYNEQFF. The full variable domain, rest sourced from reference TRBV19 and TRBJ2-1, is DGGITQSPKYLFRKEGQNVTLSCEQNLNHDAMYWYRQDPGQGLRLIYYSQIVNDFQKGDIAEGYSVSREKKESFPLTVTSAQKNPTAFYLCASSTLLAGGSYNEQFFGPGTRLTVL.